A single sample gave rise to the 15 T cell receptor beta chains below, sequenced in a study of STAT3 mutations in large granular lymphocyte leukemia (dated by TCRdb to about 2019). Overall results and qualifications from the work: All T-LGLL patients had at least one immunodominant TCRbeta clonotype, and roughly half had multiple immunodominant subclonotypes.

For these TCRs, the target antigens are not known. Receptors were amplified or captured by the immunoSEQ multiplex PCR assay. The table was pulled from immuneACCESS by TCRdb, which kept in-frame rearrangements only. Such tables lose some clones; where checked, under half of the loss comes from unresolved V genes, and the rest has no known cause. The sample contains 17,000 or so clones, approximately 92% of them found a single time. The leading ten clones occupy about 45% of the sample. Material for sequencing was peripheral blood mononuclear cells. These receptors all stem from a man aged 55 to 70 with T-cell large granular lymphocyte leukemia. Some clones in this sample may be carry-over from other donors' samples. The age is the age at diagnosis.

The rearrangement uses TRBV11-2 and TRBJ2-5, with D unresolved. V was cut by 0 bases and J by 1 base, with 6 bases left in between. CDR3 length: 14 residues. In germline, CDR1 is SGHAT, CDR2 FQNNGV. This chain's CDR3 is CASSLDGFQETQYF. The CDR3 DNA reads TGTGCCAGCAGCTTAGATGGCTTCCAAGAGACCCAGTACTTC. Looking up the rest from reference TRBV11-2 and TRBJ2-5 gives the full variable domain: EAGVAQSPRYKIIEKRQSVAFWCNPISGHATLYWYQQILGQGPKLLIQFQNNGVVDDSQLPKDRFSAERLKGVDSTLKIQPAKLEDSAVYLCASSLDGFQETQYFGPGTRLLVL.

J is TRBJ2-5 and V is TRBV4-1; possible D gene TRBD2, 7 bases. Germline V gene data show CDR1 as MGHRA and CDR2 as YSYEKL. Trimming removed 0 bases at V and 7 bases at J, with 15 bases between. The length of the CDR3 is 15 residues. The CDR3 sequence is CASSQDGGGPTTQYF. As DNA, the CDR3 is TGCGCCAGCAGCCAAGATGGGGGGGGCCCGACGACCCAGTACTTC.

V and J are TRBV7-8 and TRBJ2-7; 8 positions agree with TRBD1. Unmatched junction bases numbered 11, after V lost 5 bases and J lost 5 bases. Germline V CDR1 and CDR2: SGHVS, FQNEAQ. The CDR3 sequence is 15 residues long. The CDR3 nucleotides read TGTGCCAGCAGCCCCTCCGGGGACAGGTACGACGAGCAGTACTTC. It is translated as CASSPSGDRYDEQYF.

V is TRBV10-3 and J is TRBJ2-5, with TRBD2 matching 12 bases. Per germline, CDR1 ENHRY and CDR2 SYGVKD. The CDR3 is made up of 16 amino acids. V lost 4 bases to trimming and J lost 4 bases; unmatched junction nucleotides: 7. The CDR3 DNA sequence: TGTGCCATCAGTGTTTCTAGCGGGAGGGCCCCAGAGACCCAGTACTTC. This sequence encodes CAISVSSGRAPETQYF.

The V gene is TRBV4-3, the J gene TRBJ2-3, with 10 bases that match TRBD1. After removal of 4 bases from V and 2 bases from J, the junction contained 3 bases not matched to a gene. Germline V gene data show CDR1 as LGHNA and CDR2 as YSLEER. The CDR3 extends over 15 amino acids. CDR3 sequence: CASSPGQGYTDTQYF. In nucleotides, the CDR3 is TGCGCCAGCAGCCCGGGACAGGGGTACACAGATACGCAGTATTTT.

The rearrangement joins TRBV19 to TRBJ2-7; D assignment may be TRBD1 or TRBD2 (5 bases each). The ends were cut back, 5 bases at V and 4 bases at J, with 12 bases in the middle. The CDR3 runs 13 residues. The germline gives CDR1 LNHDA, CDR2 SQIVND (reference sequence). The DNA for the CDR3 is TGTGCCAGTAGTCCCGGGACGGTATACGAGCAGTACTTC. It specifies CASSPGTVYEQYF. The variable domain in full, completed from reference TRBV19 and TRBJ2-7, reads DGGITQSPKYLFRKEGQNVTLSCEQNLNHDAMYWYRQDPGQGLRLIYYSQIVNDFQKGDIAEGYSVSREKKESFPLTVTSAQKNPTAFYLCASSPGTVYEQYFGPGTRLTVT.

The rearrangement joins TRBV5-5 to TRBJ1-1; 10 bases match TRBD1. J was trimmed by 4 bases and V by 2 bases; bases with no gene match: 8. This CDR3 has 16 amino acids. The germline V gene has CDR1 SGHKS and CDR2 YYEKEE (reference sequence). DNA for the CDR3: TGTGCCAGCAGCTTCGGACAGGGGGTGTGGGTCACTGAAGCTTTCTTT. As protein: CASSFGQGVWVTEAFF.

The rearrangement links TRBV11-3 to TRBJ2-3; D is undetermined. V was clipped by 1 base and J by 8 bases, with 10 bases between them. Germline CDR1 and CDR2: SGHNT and YENEEA. The CDR3 runs to 13 residues. The DNA for the CDR3 is TGTGCCAGCAGCTTAGCTCGGACGGGTACGCAGTATTTT. Its translation is CASSLARTGTQYF.

This clone was recorded once. V and J are TRBV5-6 and TRBJ2-7, with 10 positions matching TRBD1. J gave up 4 bases and V 4 bases, and 11 bases lay outside the gene matches. Looked up from germline, CDR1 is SGHDT and CDR2 is YYEEEE. CDR3 length equals 16 residues. CDR3 bases: TGTGCCAGCAGCGGGCCGGGACAGGGGACGGTTTACGAGCAGTACTTC. It encodes CASSGPGQGTVYEQYF.

The chain carries TRBV6-5 and TRBJ2-7, with 7 bases identical to TRBD2. After removal of 0 bases from V and 3 bases from J, the junction contained 8 bases not matched to a gene. The CDR3 is 16 residues long. Germline V gene lookup returns CDR1 MNHEY and CDR2 SVGAGI. The CDR3 sequence is CASSYSGGRGLYEQYF. The CDR3 DNA follows: TGTGCCAGCAGTTACTCAGGCGGGAGAGGGCTCTACGAGCAGTACTTC.

The V and J genes are TRBV4-3 and TRBJ1-2; D ambiguous. Trimming stripped 0 bases from V and 0 bases from J, with 8 bases between. The CDR3 sequence is 15 residues long. Germline-derived CDR1 and CDR2 are LGHNA and YSLEER. This chain's CDR3 is CASSQDPVANYGYTF. CDR3 DNA sequence: TGCGCCAGCAGCCAAGATCCAGTTGCTAACTATGGCTACACCTTC.

This clone was recorded once. The gene calls are TRBV19 and TRBJ2-1, with D perhaps matching TRBD1 (6 bases). Germline V gives CDR1 LNHDA, CDR2 SQIVND (reference sequence). The CDR3 is 15 residues long. The V end lost 4 bases, the J end lost 1 base, and 11 bases lay between the germline ends. Here the CDR3 reads CASSTDRLSYNEQFF. As DNA, the CDR3 is TGTGCCAGTAGTACTGACAGGCTATCCTACAATGAGCAGTTCTTC.

The V and J genes are TRBV18 and TRBJ2-3; D gene unclear. There are 14 residues in the CDR3. CDR1 and CDR2 from the germline V gene are KGHSH and LQKENI. V lost 0 bases and J lost 6, with 10 bases in between. CDR3 sequence reads: CASSPPYLPDTQYF. In DNA, the CDR3 is TGTGCCAGCTCACCACCATATCTCCCTGATACGCAGTATTTT.

The gene calls are TRBV9 and TRBJ2-1, with 13 bases fitting TRBD2. The CDR3 consists of 16 residues. V lost 3 bases, J lost 4 bases, and 4 bases stayed unmatched. Germline V gives CDR1 SGDLS, CDR2 YYNGEE. CDR3 in amino acids: CASSDGTSGAYNEQFF. The CDR3 DNA reads as TGTGCCAGCAGCGATGGGACTAGCGGGGCATACAATGAGCAGTTCTTC.

This sequence joins TRBV10-3 and TRBJ2-5; D is undetermined. Trimming removed 4 bases from V and 2 bases from J, with 8 bases in between. Germline V gene sequence: CDR1 ENHRY, CDR2 SYGVKD. CDR3 size: 13 residues. CDR3 nucleotides: TGTGCCATCAGTGTGAAGACACAAGAGACCCAGTACTTC. Translation gives CAISVKTQETQYF.